The entry below gives a single TCR beta chain sequence along with its context. No antigen is known for it. This specimen includes other DNA sequences encoding the same CDR3. It was at deep level that the assay was run. TCRdb keeps only in-frame clones here, not all; method: immunoSEQ multiplex PCR. The sample records over 2 million clones, about 95% being singletons. This sample is drawn from a study of shared clonotypes between healthy human individuals. Terminally differentiated effector memory CD45RA+ cells were excluded by CCR7 positive selection of CD45RO-negative cells. From germline, CDR1 is KGHSH and CDR2 LQKENI. J lost 3 bases, V lost 3 bases, and 0 bases had no gene match. The CDR3 sequence is 14 residues long. The study's findings and limits: Generally, naive subsets came out with larger estimated richness than memory subsets. Across a handful of donors, naive CD4 shared approximately 4.5%, naive CD8 around 3.8%, memory CD4 roughly 2.5%, memory CD8 0.35% to 0.5%. Investigators expected sequencing depth to affect clonotype sharing among donors.

The receptor was isolated from a man in his late teens or twenties in good health. The V and J genes are TRBV18 and TRBJ2-7; 12 nucleotides align to TRBD2. Sequenced sample: naive CD8+ T cells sorted from blood. CDR3 loop: CASSPGLAGYEQYF. The CDR3 region has the DNA TGTGCCAGCTCACCGGGACTAGCGGGCTACGAGCAGTACTTC. Variable domain in full (rest from reference TRBV18 and TRBJ2-7): NAGVMQNPRHLVRRRGQEARLRCSPMKGHSHVYWYRQLPEEGLKFMVYLQKENIIDESGMPKERFSAEFPKEGPSILRIQQVVRGDSAAYFCASSPGLAGYEQYFGPGTRLTVT.